This TCR beta chain was documented in a study of blood T cell repertoires in COVID-19. Across the study: Samples taken during acute and convalescent COVID-19 were collected in the United States, Italy and Spain.

TCRdb's table, derived via immunoSEQ multiplex PCR, lists solely in-frame clones and lacks some. The sample yields tens of thousands of clones, roughly 84% seen once. Germline V gene sequence: CDR1 SGHTS, CDR2 YDEGEE. The CDR3 is 19 residues long. The J segment lost 0 bases and the V segment lost 5 bases, leaving 16 bases of the junction unmatched. The TCR sequence derives from a man aged 45 to 65 with acute or convalescent COVID-19. The specimen sequenced was peripheral blood. The chain joins TRBV5-8 to TRBJ1-5; 8 bases match TRBD1. CDR3 protein: CASSPLSTGAPPSNQPQHF. The DNA for the CDR3 is TGTGCCAGCAGTCCTCTCTCGACAGGGGCCCCCCCTAGCAATCAGCCCCAGCATTTT.